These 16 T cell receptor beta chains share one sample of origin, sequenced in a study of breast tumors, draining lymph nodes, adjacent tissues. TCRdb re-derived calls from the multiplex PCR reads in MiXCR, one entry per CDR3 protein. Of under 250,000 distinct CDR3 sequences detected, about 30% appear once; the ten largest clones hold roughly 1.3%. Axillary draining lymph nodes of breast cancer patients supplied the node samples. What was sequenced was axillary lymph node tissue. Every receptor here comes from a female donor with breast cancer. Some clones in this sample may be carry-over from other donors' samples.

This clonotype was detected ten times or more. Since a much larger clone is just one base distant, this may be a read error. CDR3 sequence reads: CSAFGQMTLPNSPLHF. CDR3 bases: TGCAGTGCTTTCGGACAGATGACTTTACCTAATTCACCCCTCCACTTT. V usage is TRBV20-1 and J usage is TRBJ1-6; D is possibly TRBD1 (6 bases). Between the trimmed V and J ends, which lost 5 bases and 6 bases, there was a span of 20 bases. Germline-derived CDR1 and CDR2 are DFQATT and SNEGSKA (reference sequence). CDR3 size: 16 residues.

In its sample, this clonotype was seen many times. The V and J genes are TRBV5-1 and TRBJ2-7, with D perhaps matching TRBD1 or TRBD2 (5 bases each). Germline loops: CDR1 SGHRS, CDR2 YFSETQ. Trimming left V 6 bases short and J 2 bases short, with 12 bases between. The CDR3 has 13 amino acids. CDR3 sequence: CASMGQGPYEQYF. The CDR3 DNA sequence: TGCGCCAGCATGGGGCAGGGACCCTACGAGCAGTACTTC.

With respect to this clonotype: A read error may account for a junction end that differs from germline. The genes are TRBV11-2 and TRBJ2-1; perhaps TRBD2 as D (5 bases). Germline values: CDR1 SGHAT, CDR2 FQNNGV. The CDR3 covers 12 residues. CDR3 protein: CASRAANGEQFF. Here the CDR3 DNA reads TGCGCCAGCAGAGCGGCCAACGGCGAGCAGTTCTTC.

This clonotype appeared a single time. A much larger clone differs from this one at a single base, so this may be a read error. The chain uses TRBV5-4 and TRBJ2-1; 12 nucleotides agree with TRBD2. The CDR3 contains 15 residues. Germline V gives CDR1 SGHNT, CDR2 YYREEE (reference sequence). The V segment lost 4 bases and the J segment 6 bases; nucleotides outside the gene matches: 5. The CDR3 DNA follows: TGTGCCAGCAGCCGGACTAGCGGGGCCCGCAATGAGCAGTTCTTC. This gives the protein CASSRTSGARNEQFF.

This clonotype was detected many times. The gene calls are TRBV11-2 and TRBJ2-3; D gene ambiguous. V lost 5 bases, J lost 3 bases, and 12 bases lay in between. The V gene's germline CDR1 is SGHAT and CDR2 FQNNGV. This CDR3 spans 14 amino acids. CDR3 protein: CASSGSLTTDTQYF. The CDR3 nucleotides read TGTGCCAGCAGCGGAAGTTTGACTACAGATACGCAGTATTTT.

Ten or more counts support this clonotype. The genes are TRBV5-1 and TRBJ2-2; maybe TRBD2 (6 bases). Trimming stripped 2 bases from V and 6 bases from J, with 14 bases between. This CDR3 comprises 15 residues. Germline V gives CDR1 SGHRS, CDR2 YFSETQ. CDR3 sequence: CASSFFPTSAGELFF. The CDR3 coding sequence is TGCGCCAGCAGCTTTTTTCCGACTAGTGCCGGGGAGCTGTTTTTT.

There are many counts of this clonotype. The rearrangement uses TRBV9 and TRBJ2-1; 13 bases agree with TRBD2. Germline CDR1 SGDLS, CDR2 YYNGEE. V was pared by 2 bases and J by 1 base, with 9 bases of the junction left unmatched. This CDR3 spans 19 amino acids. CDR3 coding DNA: TGTGCCAGCAGCGTCACCGGGACTAGCGGGATCTCATCCTACAATGAGCAGTTCTTC. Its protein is CASSVTGTSGISSYNEQFF.

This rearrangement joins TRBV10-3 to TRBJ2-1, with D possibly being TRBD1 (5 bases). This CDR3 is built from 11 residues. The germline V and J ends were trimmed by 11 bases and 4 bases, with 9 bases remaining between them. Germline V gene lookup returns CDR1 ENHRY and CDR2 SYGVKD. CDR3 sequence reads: CASTEYNEQFF. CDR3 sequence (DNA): TGTGCCTCGACAGAGTACAATGAGCAGTTCTTC.

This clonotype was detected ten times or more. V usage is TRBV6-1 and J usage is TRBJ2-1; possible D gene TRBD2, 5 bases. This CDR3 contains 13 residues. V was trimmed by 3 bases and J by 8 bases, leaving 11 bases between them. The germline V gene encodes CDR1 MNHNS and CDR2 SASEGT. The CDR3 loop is CASSEGEGYEQFF. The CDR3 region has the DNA TGTGCCAGCAGTGAGGGCGAGGGCTATGAGCAGTTCTTC.

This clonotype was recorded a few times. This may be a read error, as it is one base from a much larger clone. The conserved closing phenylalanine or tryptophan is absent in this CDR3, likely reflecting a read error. The CDR3, as DNA: TGTGCCAGCAGCCGGACTCGGGCAGATACGCAGTATTCT. Protein sequence: CASSRTRADTQYS. The rearrangement joins TRBV9 to TRBJ2-3; possible D gene TRBD2, 5 bases. The CDR3 sequence is 13 residues long. CDR1 is SGDLS and CDR2 is YYNGEE in the germline V gene. Trimming pared 4 bases from V and 4 bases from J, leaving 10 bases between.

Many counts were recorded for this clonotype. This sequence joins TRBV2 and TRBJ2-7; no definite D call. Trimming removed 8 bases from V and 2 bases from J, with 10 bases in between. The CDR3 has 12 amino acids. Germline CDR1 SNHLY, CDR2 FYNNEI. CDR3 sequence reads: CASGNDPYEQYF. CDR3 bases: TGTGCCAGCGGGAACGATCCCTACGAGCAGTACTTC.

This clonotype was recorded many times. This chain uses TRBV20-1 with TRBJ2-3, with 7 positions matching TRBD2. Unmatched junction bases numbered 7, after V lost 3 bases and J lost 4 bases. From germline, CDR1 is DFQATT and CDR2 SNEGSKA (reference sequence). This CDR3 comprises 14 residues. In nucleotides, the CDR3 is TGCAGTGCTAGCGCGGGAGAGATGGCAGATACGCAGTATTTT. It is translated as CSASAGEMADTQYF.

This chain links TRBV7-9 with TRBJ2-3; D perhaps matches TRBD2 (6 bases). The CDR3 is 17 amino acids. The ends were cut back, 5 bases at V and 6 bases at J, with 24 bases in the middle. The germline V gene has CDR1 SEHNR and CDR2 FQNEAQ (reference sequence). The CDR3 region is CASSPQVSGLLTDTQYF. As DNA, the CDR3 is TGTGCCAGCAGCCCTCAGGTGTCGGGACTCTTGACGGATACGCAGTATTTT.

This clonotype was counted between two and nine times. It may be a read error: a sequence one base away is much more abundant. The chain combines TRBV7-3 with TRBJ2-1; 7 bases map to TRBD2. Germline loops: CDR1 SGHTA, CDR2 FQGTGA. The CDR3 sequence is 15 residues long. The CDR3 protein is CVSSLDGRPNNEQFF. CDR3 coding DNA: TGTGTCAGCAGCTTAGACGGGAGGCCCAACAATGAGCAGTTCTTC.

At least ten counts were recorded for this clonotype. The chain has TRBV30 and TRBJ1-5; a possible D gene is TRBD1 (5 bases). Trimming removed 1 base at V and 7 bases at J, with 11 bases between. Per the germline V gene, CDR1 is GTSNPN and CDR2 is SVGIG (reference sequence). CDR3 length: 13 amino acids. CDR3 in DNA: TGTGCCTGGAGTGCCCTGACAGCCCAGCCCCAGCATTTT. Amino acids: CAWSALTAQPQHF.

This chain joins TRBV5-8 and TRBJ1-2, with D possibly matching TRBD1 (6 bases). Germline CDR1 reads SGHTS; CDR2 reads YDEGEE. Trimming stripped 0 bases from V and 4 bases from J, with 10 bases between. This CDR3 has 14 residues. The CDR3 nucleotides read TGTGCCAGCAGCTTGGCGCAGGGGAGCTATGGCTACACCTTC. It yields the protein CASSLAQGSYGYTF.